There are a few counts of the clone carrying this T cell receptor (beta chain). The data derive from a study of early T cells in non-severe SARS-CoV-2 infection. Attached unique molecular identifiers marked individual cDNA molecules. TCRdb recomputed calls from the 5' RACE reads with MiXCR, one row per CDR3 protein. The sample yields roughly 65,000 distinct CDR3 sequences, approximately 10% seen once. This CDR3 contains 14 residues. Per the germline V gene, CDR1 is SGHNT and CDR2 is YYREEE (reference sequence). The V gene end was trimmed by 4 bases and the J gene end by 3 bases; junction bases not matched to a gene: 5.

The V and J genes are TRBV5-4 and TRBJ2-7; 9 bases are shared with TRBD1. The sequence derives from an adult who was a healthcare worker with PCR-confirmed SARS-CoV-2 infection or an uninfected control (not recorded which). Sequenced sample: whole blood. The CDR3 protein is CASSLTGGGYEQYF. The CDR3 DNA sequence: TGTGCCAGCAGCCTCACAGGGGGCGGCTACGAGCAGTACTTC.